This T cell receptor beta chain was sequenced for a study of cytotoxic CD8 clonotypes in ibrutinib-treated CLL. Whole-study findings and limits: For progressing versus sustained-remission patients, sampling times were not the same.

Germline assignment: CDR1 SGHTA and CDR2 FQGNSA. With 2 bases clipped from V and 7 bases from J, the junction kept 7 bases outside the gene matches. The CDR3 loop spans 15 amino acids. Produced via immunoSEQ multiplex PCR; TCRdb's table is partial and in-frame only. The table records 70,000 to 85,000 clones, over 75% of them present only once. In regard to this clone: Antigen specificity is unknown.

The sequence came from a human donor with chronic lymphocytic leukemia. This rearrangement joins TRBV7-2 to TRBJ2-2; 7 nucleotides agree with TRBD2. The specimen was PBMCs, collected at disease progression, from a patient treated with ibrutinib. CDR3 protein: CASSLRGGRDGELFF. The DNA of the CDR3 is TGTGCCAGCAGCTTACGCGGGGGTCGGGACGGGGAGCTGTTTTTT.